A single sample gave rise to the 31 T cell receptor beta chains below, sequenced in a study of shared clonotypes between healthy human individuals. Generated by immunoSEQ multiplex PCR, the TCRdb table keeps only in-frame clones and is missing some. Here the sample spans about 2.2 million clones, around 95% being singletons. CD8 cells regarded as naive lacked CD45RO, were positively chosen for CCR7, and omitted terminally differentiated effector memory CD45RA+ cells. The sequencing input was naive CD8+ T cells from PBMCs. Source of these receptors: a man in his late teens or twenties in good health. Some clones in this sample may be carry-over from other donors' samples.

The rearrangement uses TRBV27 and TRBJ2-1; D may be TRBD2 (6 bases). Germline V CDR1 and CDR2: MNHEY, SMNVEV (reference sequence). V was clipped by 5 bases and J by 6 bases, with 14 bases between them. CDR3 length equals 14 residues. The CDR3 nucleotides are TGTGCCAGCAGTCAACTGGAGGGCCCCAATGAGCAGTTCTTC. Translating gives CASSQLEGPNEQFF.

The chain carries TRBV5-6 and TRBJ2-3; 7 bases agree with TRBD2. V trimming: 1 base; J trimming: 1 base; junction bases outside the gene matches: 9. There are 17 residues in the CDR3. CDR1 is SGHDT and CDR2 is YYEEEE in the germline V gene. The chain's CDR3 is CASSLRGAGVGTDTQYF. CDR3 DNA: TGTGCCAGCAGCTTGAGAGGGGCGGGAGTAGGCACAGATACGCAGTATTTT.

The chain couples TRBV15 to TRBJ2-3, with 8 positions matching TRBD2. In germline, CDR1 is LNHNV, CDR2 YYDKDF (reference sequence). Trimming cost V 0 bases and J 6 bases; bases outside gene matches: 8. This CDR3 has 16 amino acids. CDR3 nucleotide sequence: TGTGCCACCAGCAGAGAAGGCAGCGGGAGACGTGATACGCAGTATTTT. Its translation is CATSREGSGRRDTQYF.

Remarks on this clone: The junction and the germline gene differ at one end; a read error may be behind it. This specimen includes other DNA sequences encoding the same CDR3. The rearrangement uses TRBV5-1 and TRBJ2-7; tentative D call: TRBD2 (5 bases). The germline CDR1 and CDR2 sequences are SGHRS and YFSETQ. This CDR3 contains 17 residues. The chain's CDR3 is CASSSGRLAGLSYEQYF. The CDR3 region has the DNA TGTGCCAGCAGCTCTGGTCGGCTAGCTGGCCTGAGTTACGAGCAGTACTTC.

The V and J genes are TRBV4-2 and TRBJ2-1; 10 bases match TRBD2. CDR3 size: 17 residues. Germline lookup yields CDR1 LGHNA and CDR2 YNFKEQ. The V and J ends lost 1 base and 1 base, in that order; junction bases with no gene match: 4. The CDR3 nucleotides read TGTGCCAGCAGCCAAGGTCCTAGCGGGAGTTCCTACAATGAGCAGTTCTTC. Translation gives CASSQGPSGSSYNEQFF.

This chain joins TRBV13 and TRBJ2-4; perhaps D is TRBD1 or TRBD2 (5 bases each). Trimming took off 5 bases at V and 1 base at J, with 18 bases between the two ends. This CDR3 comprises 17 residues. Germline CDR1 PRHDT, CDR2 FYEKMQ (reference sequence). CDR3 in DNA: TGTGCCAGCAGCACCAGAACGGGGACGGGGGCCAAAAACATTCAGTACTTC. It encodes CASSTRTGTGAKNIQYF.

This sequence joins TRBV19 and TRBJ2-4; unclear D gene. V was cut by 2 bases and J by 2 bases, with 1 base left in between. CDR1 LNHDA and CDR2 SQIVND come from the germline V gene (reference sequence). The CDR3 length is 12 residues. The CDR3 bases are TGTGCCAGTAGTATAACCAAAAACATTCAGTACTTC. It encodes CASSITKNIQYF.

This rearrangement joins TRBV7-2 to TRBJ2-1; TRBD1 is a possible D gene (5 bases). Looked up from germline, CDR1 is SGHTA and CDR2 is FQGNSA. Trimming pared 1 base from V and 3 bases from J, leaving 10 bases between. The CDR3 runs to 15 residues. CDR3 nucleotides: TGTGCCAGCAGCTTAGTCCAGGGAATCTACAATGAGCAGTTCTTC. Translating it yields CASSLVQGIYNEQFF.

This clone has a single count. The V and J genes are TRBV5-6 and TRBJ2-4; D is perhaps TRBD1 or TRBD2 (6 bases each). With 2 bases removed from V and 5 bases from J, the gap between germline ends came to 17 bases. This CDR3 has 16 amino acids. Germline V gene sequence: CDR1 SGHDT, CDR2 YYEEEE. The CDR3 sequence is CASSFRGLNQENIQYF. In nucleotides, the CDR3 is TGTGCCAGCAGCTTCCGGGGGCTTAATCAGGAAAACATTCAGTACTTC.

This chain uses TRBV27 with TRBJ2-2; possible D gene TRBD2, 6 bases. Trimming pared 2 bases from V and 4 bases from J, leaving 29 bases between. The CDR3 has 21 amino acids. Per the germline V gene, CDR1 is MNHEY and CDR2 is SMNVEV (reference sequence). CDR3 DNA sequence: TGTGCCAGCAGTTTACTGGTCCACCACGGTACAAGCGGGCGGGGCACCGGGGAGCTGTTTTTT. Protein product: CASSLLVHHGTSGRGTGELFF.

The CDR3 bases are TGTGCCAGCAGTTCTAAGCTGAGAAGGTGGGACACCATATATTTT. This gives the protein CASSSKLRRWDTIYF. V gene TRBV28 combines with J gene TRBJ1-3; D not resolved. V shed 4 bases and J shed 8 bases, with 18 bases lying between them. The CDR3 runs 15 residues. The germline CDR1 and CDR2 sequences are MDHEN and SYDVKM.

On this clone itself: Other DNA sequences in this sample translate to the same CDR3. The chain uses TRBV27 and TRBJ2-5; TRBD2 matches at 7 bases. Per germline, CDR1 MNHEY and CDR2 SMNVEV (reference sequence). V shed 2 bases, J shed 3 bases, and the junction held 0 bases outside the gene matches. The CDR3 loop spans 13 amino acids. CDR3 protein: CASSLGGEETQYF. For the CDR3, the DNA is TGTGCCAGCAGTTTAGGGGGGGAAGAGACCCAGTACTTC.

The V and J genes are TRBV6-5 and TRBJ2-7; 10 positions match TRBD1. The CDR3 loop spans 15 amino acids. V shed 5 bases, J shed 6 bases, and the junction held 10 bases outside the gene matches. Germline V gene data show CDR1 as MNHEY and CDR2 as SVGAGI. CDR3 region: CASSPTGQGRFEQYF. CDR3 nucleotides: TGTGCCAGCAGTCCCACGGGACAGGGGAGGTTCGAGCAGTACTTC.

The chain combines TRBV11-3 with TRBJ1-5; possibly TRBD1 for D (5 bases). CDR1 is SGHNT and CDR2 is YENEEA in the germline V gene. This CDR3 has 17 residues. The V and J ends lost 5 bases and 0 bases respectively, with 17 bases between them. CDR3 residues: CASSPRWGPYSNQPQHF. CDR3 bases: TGTGCCAGCAGCCCCCGCTGGGGCCCATATAGCAATCAGCCCCAGCATTTT.

This clone was observed once. The CDR3 region is CASSLTRITDTQYF. CDR3 bases: TGTGCCAGCAGTTTAACCCGAATCACAGATACGCAGTATTTT. This chain uses TRBV27 with TRBJ2-3; no firm D call. The CDR3 has 14 residues. The germline gives CDR1 MNHEY, CDR2 SMNVEV (reference sequence). The V and J ends lost 2 bases and 2 bases respectively, with 8 bases between them.

J is TRBJ2-3 and V is TRBV19; no reliable D call. The V and J ends lost 3 bases and 5 bases respectively, with 9 bases between them. CDR1 and CDR2 from the germline V gene are LNHDA and SQIVND (reference sequence). CDR3 length equals 13 residues. The CDR3 is CASSIRLEDTQYF. In DNA, the CDR3 is TGTGCCAGTAGTATCCGGTTAGAAGATACGCAGTATTTT. The variable domain in full, completed from reference TRBV19 and TRBJ2-3, reads DGGITQSPKYLFRKEGQNVTLSCEQNLNHDAMYWYRQDPGQGLRLIYYSQIVNDFQKGDIAEGYSVSREKKESFPLTVTSAQKNPTAFYLCASSIRLEDTQYFGPGTRLTVL.

For this clone: Different DNA sequences within this sample yield the same CDR3. This chain connects TRBV6-1 to TRBJ2-3, with D perhaps TRBD1 (6 bases). Between the trimmed V and J ends, which lost 0 bases and 3 bases, there was a span of 13 bases. Germline CDR1 and CDR2: MNHNS and SASEGT. The length of the CDR3 is 16 residues. The CDR3 sequence is CASSEALGASTDTQYF. CDR3 bases: TGTGCCAGCAGTGAAGCTCTGGGGGCGTCGACAGATACGCAGTATTTT.

The chain employs TRBV28 and TRBJ2-5; D perhaps matches TRBD1 (5 bases). The V end lost 4 bases, the J end lost 0 bases, and 6 bases lay between the germline ends. The CDR3 loop spans 13 amino acids. Germline loops: CDR1 MDHEN, CDR2 SYDVKM. CDR3 in DNA: TGTGCCAGCAGTTCGGACAACCAAGAGACCCAGTACTTC. It encodes CASSSDNQETQYF.

CDR3 protein: CASSLGPGTDYGYTF. In DNA, the CDR3 is TGTGCCAGCAGCTTAGGGCCGGGGACGGACTATGGCTACACCTTC. This chain links TRBV7-8 with TRBJ1-2, with D maybe TRBD1 (5 bases). Germline assignment: CDR1 SGHVS and CDR2 FQNEAQ. This CDR3 comprises 15 residues. Trimming removed 1 base at V and 3 bases at J, with 12 bases between.

V and J are TRBV13 and TRBJ1-2; TRBD1 agrees at 8 bases. The CDR3 is made up of 18 amino acids. CDR1 and CDR2 from the germline V gene are PRHDT and FYEKMQ (reference sequence). Trimming at V came to 4 bases and at J to 2 bases, leaving 15 bases not matched to a gene. The CDR3 sequence: CASSSKGYRSGGNYGYTF. DNA of the CDR3: TGTGCCAGCAGCTCGAAAGGGTATCGGTCAGGGGGCAACTATGGCTACACCTTC.

This CDR3 reads CASSQVSALAAYEQYF. In nucleotides, the CDR3 is TGCGCCAGCAGCCAAGTATCCGCTCTAGCGGCCTACGAGCAGTACTTC. The genes are TRBV4-1 and TRBJ2-7, with TRBD2 matching over 7 bases. This CDR3 has 16 residues. Germline lookup yields CDR1 MGHRA and CDR2 YSYEKL. V was pared by 1 base and J by 2 bases, with 8 bases of the junction left unmatched.

With respect to this clone: Other DNA sequences in this specimen translate into the identical CDR3. The V gene is TRBV27, the J gene TRBJ1-5; D unresolved. With 3 bases removed from V and 3 bases from J, the gap between germline ends came to 6 bases. CDR1 MNHEY and CDR2 SMNVEV come from the germline V gene (reference sequence). The CDR3 is 13 amino acids. The CDR3 region has the DNA TGTGCCAGCAGTTTTGGGGACAATCAGCCCCAGCATTTT. Translated: CASSFGDNQPQHF.

A single count supports this clone. The chain is built from TRBV27 and TRBJ2-1; 8 bases line up with TRBD2. V gave up 3 bases and J gave up 8 bases; unmatched junction bases: 3. The V gene's germline CDR1 is MNHEY and CDR2 SMNVEV (reference sequence). The CDR3 runs 13 residues. The CDR3 loop is CASSFREGDEQFF. CDR3 coding DNA: TGTGCCAGCAGTTTTCGGGAGGGGGATGAGCAGTTCTTC.

The chain links TRBV9 to TRBJ2-1; D possibly corresponds to TRBD1 (5 bases). Between the trimmed V and J ends, which lost 7 bases and 0 bases, there was a span of 17 bases. Germline lookup yields CDR1 SGDLS and CDR2 YYNGEE. The length of the CDR3 is 16 residues. The CDR3 DNA reads TGTGCCAGCTCATACCTACTTGGGGCCTCCTACAATGAGCAGTTCTTC. Translated: CASSYLLGASYNEQFF.

The chain employs TRBV7-3 and TRBJ2-1, with 14 bases fitting TRBD2. This CDR3 is 15 amino acids long. Germline V gene lookup returns CDR1 SGHTA and CDR2 FQGTGA. V was clipped by 3 bases and J by 6 bases; unmatched bases: 1. CDR3 nucleotide sequence: TGTGCCAGCAGCTTGGGGACTAGCGGGAGCAATGAGCAGTTCTTC. It codes for CASSLGTSGSNEQFF. Complete variable domain (other parts from reference TRBV7-3 and TRBJ2-1): GAGVSQTPSNKVTEKGKYVELRCDPISGHTALYWYRQSLGQGPEFLIYFQGTGAADDSGLPNDRFFAVRPEGSVSTLKIQRTERGDSAVYLCASSLGTSGSNEQFFGPGTRLTVL.

The genes are TRBV6-1 and TRBJ2-4; 9 bases match TRBD1. The length of the CDR3 is 19 residues. Germline V CDR1 and CDR2: MNHNS, SASEGT. The V gene end was trimmed by 3 bases and the J gene end by 3 bases; junction bases not matched to a gene: 15. The DNA for the CDR3 is TGTGCCAGCAGTGAGAGGCCTACAGGGGGCGTTTCAGTCAAAAACATTCAGTACTTC. Residues: CASSERPTGGVSVKNIQYF.

V usage is TRBV9 and J usage is TRBJ2-1, with D possibly matching TRBD2 (5 bases). Deletions cut 4 bases from V and 2 bases from J, with 13 bases between. CDR1 is SGDLS, CDR2 YYNGEE, per germline. CDR3 length equals 15 residues. CDR3 loop: CASSPRREPYNEQFF. The CDR3 DNA sequence: TGTGCCAGCAGCCCCCGACGGGAACCCTACAATGAGCAGTTCTTC.

V gene TRBV19 combines with J gene TRBJ2-3; D is uncertain. V was pared by 7 bases and J by 2 bases, with 10 bases between. The germline CDR1 and CDR2 sequences are LNHDA and SQIVND (reference sequence). CDR3 size: 13 residues. The CDR3 nucleotides are TGTGCCAGTATGGAACCTCTCACAGATACGCAGTATTTT. Translating gives CASMEPLTDTQYF.

This clone has just a few counts. The chain has TRBV29-1 and TRBJ1-2; D not certain. CDR1 and CDR2 from the germline V gene are SQVTM and ANQGSEA. CDR3 length: 12 amino acids. Trimming left V 6 bases short and J 3 bases short, with 11 bases between. CDR3 in amino acids: CSVPGFHYGYTF. The CDR3 region has the DNA TGCAGCGTCCCGGGTTTCCACTATGGCTACACCTTC.

The V gene is TRBV27, the J gene TRBJ2-4, with 8 bases that match TRBD1. Per the germline V gene, CDR1 is MNHEY and CDR2 is SMNVEV (reference sequence). The CDR3 loop spans 14 amino acids. V trimming: 2 bases; J trimming: 7 bases; junction bases outside the gene matches: 4. Here the CDR3 reads CASSLAGQVNIQYF. In DNA form, the CDR3 reads TGTGCCAGCAGTTTAGCGGGACAGGTGAACATTCAGTACTTC.

The rearrangement uses TRBV11-2 and TRBJ2-1; 8 nucleotides agree with TRBD2. The junction had 7 bases not matched to a gene; V was cut back by 3 bases and J by 3 bases. The germline V gene has CDR1 SGHAT and CDR2 FQNNGV. This CDR3 contains 16 residues. In DNA, the CDR3 is TGTGCCAGCAGCTTCAAAAGCGGGAGAAGCTACAATGAGCAGTTCTTC. Translated, it gives CASSFKSGRSYNEQFF.